The clone carrying this TCR beta chain has just a few counts. Trimming left V 3 bases short and J 1 base short, with 9 bases between. The length of the CDR3 is 14 residues. Germline CDR1 is SGHTA and CDR2 is FQGNSA. The sample belongs to a study of identical twins. TCRdb redid the calling of the 5' RACE reads with MiXCR, one entry per CDR3 protein. The data contain fewer than 900,000 distinct CDR3 sequences, roughly 20% of them singletons. These sequences were also reported in another study, on T cells expressing NK-cell markers. From that study: Similarly, these clonotypes led the CD3+CD56-NKG2C+ fraction as well in several donors.

Sequences were obtained from PBMCs. This sequence was found in a woman in her late teens or twenties in good health. The chain carries TRBV7-2 and TRBJ2-5, with a weak D call TRBD2 (5 bases). The CDR3: CASSFLSGQETQYF. CDR3 nucleotides: TGTGCCAGCAGCTTCCTAAGCGGCCAAGAGACCCAGTACTTC.